The rows below give T cell receptor beta chains drawn from one sample of a study of shared clonotypes between healthy human individuals. The repertoire was sequenced with immunoSEQ multiplex PCR; TCRdb's copy has only in-frame clones and lacks some. The sample shows around 2,000,000 clones, 90% to 95% of them seen only once. The sample taken for sequencing was naive CD8+ T cells from PBMCs. Receptors originate from a man aged 18 to 29 in good health. Some clones in this sample may be carry-over from other donors' samples. Both conserved end residues are part of each CDR3. D genes are given only for firm matches. Part of the rows lack a size; the others show once, few, many or a class for expanded clones.

cdr3_aa: CASSHRDRGFSGNTIYF
cdr3_nt: TGTGCCAGCAGCCACCGGGACAGGGGTTTCTCTGGAAACACCATATATTTT
d_call: TRBD1
clone_size: .
v_call: TRBV7-8
j_call: TRBJ1-3

cdr3_aa: CASSQDFEEEKLFF
cdr3_nt: TGCGCCAGCAGCCAAGATTTCGAGGAGGAAAAACTGTTTTTT
d_call: .
clone_size: .
v_call: TRBV4-1
j_call: TRBJ1-4

cdr3_aa: CASSPTSGSSYEQYF
cdr3_nt: TGTGCCAGCTCACCGACTAGCGGAAGCTCCTACGAGCAGTACTTC
d_call: TRBD2
clone_size: .
v_call: TRBV18
j_call: TRBJ2-7

cdr3_aa: CASSSPLLASGDNEQFF
cdr3_nt: TGTGCCAGCAGCTCGCCCCTTTTGGCTAGCGGGGACAATGAGCAGTTCTTC
d_call: TRBD2
clone_size: .
v_call: TRBV7-9
j_call: TRBJ2-1

cdr3_aa: CASSESLAHASTDTQYF
cdr3_nt: TGTGCCAGCAGTGAATCTTTAGCGCACGCTAGCACAGATACGCAGTATTTT
d_call: .
clone_size: .
v_call: TRBV25-1
j_call: TRBJ2-3

cdr3_aa: CASSWGRPTGGIHEQYF
cdr3_nt: TGTGCCAGCAGCTGGGGCCGCCCGACAGGGGGCATCCACGAGCAGTACTTC
d_call: TRBD1
clone_size: .
v_call: TRBV13
j_call: TRBJ2-7

cdr3_aa: CAWASRGGLYNEQFF
cdr3_nt: TGTGCCTGGGCCTCTAGGGGCGGGCTATACAATGAGCAGTTCTTC
d_call: .
clone_size: .
v_call: TRBV30
j_call: TRBJ2-1

cdr3_aa: CASSQEDISYNEQFF
cdr3_nt: TGCGCCAGCAGCCAAGAGGACATATCCTACAATGAGCAGTTCTTC
d_call: .
clone_size: .
v_call: TRBV4-3
j_call: TRBJ2-1

cdr3_aa: CASSVARWDPYNEQFF
cdr3_nt: TGTGCCAGCAGCGTAGCGAGGTGGGACCCCTACAATGAGCAGTTCTTC
d_call: .
clone_size: .
v_call: TRBV9
j_call: TRBJ2-1

cdr3_aa: CASSAPTGSGPYNEQFF
cdr3_nt: TGTGCCAGCAGTGCGCCCACTGGAAGCGGGCCATACAATGAGCAGTTCTTC
d_call: .
clone_size: .
v_call: TRBV2
j_call: TRBJ2-1

cdr3_aa: CASSIWGSGRPYNEQFF
cdr3_nt: TGTGCCAGTAGTATTTGGGGGTCCGGGCGCCCCTACAATGAGCAGTTCTTC
d_call: .
clone_size: .
v_call: TRBV19
j_call: TRBJ2-1

cdr3_aa: CASSELTGAIYGYTF
cdr3_nt: TGTGCCAGCAGTGAATTAACAGGGGCTATCTATGGCTACACCTTC
d_call: TRBD1
clone_size: .
v_call: TRBV25-1
j_call: TRBJ1-2

cdr3_aa: CASSLGQGKETQYF
cdr3_nt: TGTGCCAGCAGCTTGGGACAGGGGAAAGAGACCCAGTACTTC
d_call: TRBD1
clone_size: .
v_call: TRBV7-7
j_call: TRBJ2-5

cdr3_aa: CSASPYEQYF
cdr3_nt: TGCAGTGCCTCCCCCTACGAGCAGTACTTC
d_call: .
clone_size: .
v_call: TRBV20-1
j_call: TRBJ2-7

cdr3_aa: CASWDRSQETQYF
cdr3_nt: TGTGCCAGCTGGGACAGGTCCCAAGAGACCCAGTACTTC
d_call: TRBD1
clone_size: .
v_call: TRBV7-2
j_call: TRBJ2-5

cdr3_aa: CASSPTGWSGTGAYGYTF
cdr3_nt: TGTGCCAGCAGCCCGACGGGTTGGAGCGGGACAGGGGCGTATGGCTACACCTTC
d_call: TRBD1
clone_size: .
v_call: TRBV9
j_call: TRBJ1-2

cdr3_aa: CASSTTGWEETQYF
cdr3_nt: TGTGCCAGCAGTACGACAGGGTGGGAAGAGACCCAGTACTTC
d_call: TRBD1
clone_size: .
v_call: TRBV27
j_call: TRBJ2-5

cdr3_aa: CASSLEARRGTDTQYF
cdr3_nt: TGCGCCAGCAGCTTGGAAGCTAGACGAGGCACAGATACGCAGTATTTT
d_call: .
clone_size: .
v_call: TRBV5-1
j_call: TRBJ2-3

cdr3_aa: CASSPRTRGTEAFF
cdr3_nt: TGTGCCAGCAGCCCAAGGACAAGGGGGACTGAAGCTTTCTTT
d_call: .
clone_size: once
v_call: TRBV7-9
j_call: TRBJ1-1

cdr3_aa: CASSSLKRDPSLEQFF
cdr3_nt: TGTGCCAGCAGCAGCCTTAAGCGGGATCCTAGTTTAGAGCAGTTCTTC
d_call: TRBD2
clone_size: once
v_call: TRBV7-2
j_call: TRBJ2-1

cdr3_aa: CASSPGFEQFF
cdr3_nt: TGTGCCAGCAGTCCCGGGTTTGAGCAGTTCTTC
d_call: .
clone_size: .
v_call: TRBV28
j_call: TRBJ2-1

cdr3_aa: CASSSQMTNEKLFF
cdr3_nt: TGTGCCAGCAGCTCTCAAATGACTAATGAAAAACTGTTTTTT
d_call: .
clone_size: .
v_call: TRBV7-9
j_call: TRBJ1-4

cdr3_aa: CASSLSRTAGRDGYTF
cdr3_nt: TGTGCCAGCAGTTTATCCCGGACGGCCGGTAGGGATGGCTACACCTTC
d_call: .
clone_size: .
v_call: TRBV27
j_call: TRBJ1-2

cdr3_aa: CASSGKGKVEQYF
cdr3_nt: TGTGCCAGTAGTGGGAAGGGTAAGGTCGAGCAGTACTTC
d_call: .
clone_size: once
v_call: TRBV19
j_call: TRBJ2-7

cdr3_aa: CASFPRRQGPSRHIYF
cdr3_nt: TGTGCCAGTTTCCCCCGGCGACAGGGTCCCTCGAGGCATATATATTTT
d_call: TRBD1
clone_size: .
v_call: TRBV11-2
j_call: TRBJ1-3

cdr3_aa: CASSVEDSYTDTQYF
cdr3_nt: TGTGCCAGCAGCGTAGAAGACAGCTACACAGATACGCAGTATTTT
d_call: .
clone_size: .
v_call: TRBV9
j_call: TRBJ2-3

cdr3_aa: CASNPQGTNYGYTF
cdr3_nt: TGTGCCAGCAACCCACAGGGGACGAACTATGGCTACACCTTC
d_call: TRBD1
clone_size: .
v_call: TRBV6-1
j_call: TRBJ1-2

cdr3_aa: CASSLRGRQETQYF
cdr3_nt: TGTGCCAGCAGTTTACGGGGGAGGCAAGAGACCCAGTACTTC
d_call: .
clone_size: .
v_call: TRBV27
j_call: TRBJ2-5

cdr3_aa: CASSHPTDRDILYGYTF
cdr3_nt: TGTGCCAGCAGCCACCCAACCGACAGGGATATACTGTATGGCTACACCTTC
d_call: TRBD1
clone_size: .
v_call: TRBV14
j_call: TRBJ1-2

cdr3_aa: CASSPRDSYNEQFF
cdr3_nt: TGTGCCAGCAGCCCTCGGGACTCCTACAATGAGCAGTTCTTC
d_call: .
clone_size: .
v_call: TRBV9
j_call: TRBJ2-1

cdr3_aa: CSAISGAYNEQFF
cdr3_nt: TGCAGCGCTATCAGTGGGGCCTACAATGAGCAGTTCTTC
d_call: .
clone_size: .
v_call: TRBV29-1
j_call: TRBJ2-1

cdr3_aa: CASSLAGLSGSPGPMWNEQFF
cdr3_nt: TGCGCCAGCAGCTTGGCCGGGTTGAGCGGGAGTCCGGGCCCAATGTGGAATGAGCAGTTCTTC
d_call: TRBD2
clone_size: .
v_call: TRBV5-1
j_call: TRBJ2-1

cdr3_aa: CASSYGVENTEAFF
cdr3_nt: TGTGCCAGCAGTTATGGGGTGGAGAACACTGAAGCTTTCTTT
d_call: .
clone_size: .
v_call: TRBV6-6
j_call: TRBJ1-1

cdr3_aa: CAWSPRLGADNEQFF
cdr3_nt: TGTGCCTGGAGTCCAAGACTAGGTGCCGACAATGAGCAGTTCTTC
d_call: .
clone_size: .
v_call: TRBV30
j_call: TRBJ2-1

cdr3_aa: CASSRAWTESYEQYF
cdr3_nt: TGTGCCAGCAGCCGAGCCTGGACAGAAAGCTACGAGCAGTACTTC
d_call: .
clone_size: .
v_call: TRBV28
j_call: TRBJ2-7

cdr3_aa: CASSLTGADTEALF
cdr3_nt: TGTGCCAGCAGCTTAACCGGGGCAGACACTGAAGCTCTCTTT
d_call: .
clone_size: .
v_call: TRBV7-6
j_call: TRBJ1-1

cdr3_aa: CASRNRNYEQYF
cdr3_nt: TGTGCCAGCAGAAACAGGAATTACGAGCAGTACTTC
d_call: .
clone_size: .
v_call: TRBV6-6
j_call: TRBJ2-7

cdr3_aa: CASSVSGAVLNTEAFF
cdr3_nt: TGTGCCAGCAGTGTTTCAGGGGCTGTGTTGAACACTGAAGCTTTCTTT
d_call: .
clone_size: .
v_call: TRBV2
j_call: TRBJ1-1

cdr3_aa: CASSPQQGPNEKLFF
cdr3_nt: TGTGCCAGCAGCCCCCAACAGGGTCCTAATGAAAAACTGTTTTTT
d_call: .
clone_size: .
v_call: TRBV7-9
j_call: TRBJ1-4

cdr3_aa: CASSLEHLYEQYF
cdr3_nt: TGCGCCAGCAGCTTGGAACATCTTTACGAGCAGTACTTC
d_call: .
clone_size: .
v_call: TRBV5-1
j_call: TRBJ2-7

cdr3_aa: CATSSMSPTYEQYF
cdr3_nt: TGTGCCACCAGCAGTATGTCCCCGACCTACGAGCAGTACTTC
d_call: .
clone_size: .
v_call: TRBV15
j_call: TRBJ2-7